Included here is one TCR beta chain sequence, with context. TCRdb passed the RT-PCR reads through MiXCR, listing each CDR3 protein once. The sample includes hundreds of thousands of distinct CDR3 sequences, approximately 15% of them seen just once. The CDR3 is 16 residues long. Trimming removed 4 bases from V and 8 bases from J; junction bases left unmatched: 9. CDR1 is SEHNR and CDR2 is FQNEAQ in the germline V gene (reference sequence). The sample consisted of memory CD4+ T cells from blood. The V gene is TRBV7-9, the J gene TRBJ2-1, with 12 bases fitting TRBD2. The receptor comes from a female donor in good health, serving as a healthy control. CDR3: CASSSHLAGGLYEQFF. CDR3 sequence (DNA): TGTGCCAGCAGCTCCCATCTAGCGGGGGGGCTATATGAGCAGTTCTTC.